This T cell receptor beta chain is from a study of blood T cell repertoires in COVID-19 (TCRdb year 2020). About the investigation overall: Samples covering the acute and convalescent phases of COVID-19 were provided by collaborators in the United States, Italy and Spain. The prospective study material was composed of cDNA or gDNA derived from T cells, B-cell-depleted T cells, or PBMCs. Deeply sampled blood TCRbeta repertoires from subjects exposed to, actively infected with, or recovered from COVID-19 were included in the dataset. A freely available public database, intended as a resource for researchers studying the immune response to SARS-CoV-2, is where the repertoires were released. The samples were drawn from the first 160 participants of the ongoing ImmuneRACE study and from roughly 1,300 subjects provided by 6 global collaborators. Nearly every sample came with metadata listing a de-identified subject ID, COVID-19 status, age in years and sex. Where HLA class I and class II types were available, the types were taken from metadata supplied by the sample provider, not from assay-based typing.

As for this clone: Its antigen remains unidentified. No qualities accompany the bases; no much larger clone lies one base away.

TCRbeta CDR3 regions were amplified from genomic DNA by means of the immunoSEQ Assay, a bias-controlled multiplex PCR. In the authors' own workflow: Nucleated cell counts per sample were estimated from amplification of reference gene primers within the assay. Sequence reads were collapsed and filtered to measure the absolute abundance of every unique TCRbeta CDR3 rearrangement. For each sample, productive Simpson clonality was calculated as the square root of Simpson's diversity index across productive rearrangements. Held by TCRdb, this immuneACCESS table contains in-frame sequences only and omits some clones. Under half of the omission traces to an unresolved V gene where checked; the cause of the rest is unknown. V, J and clone size derive from that table, while D and trimming were established from the DNA sequence. This sample is represented by about 41,000 clones; approximately 80% of them were singletons. The biggest ten clones account for approximately 40% of the sample.

CDR1 is given as SGHNT and CDR2 as YENEEA, both from the germline V gene. The CDR3, cysteine through phenylalanine, is 15 amino acids long. The retained sequence is limited to the CDR3, 45 bases, with the frame set at the first base. Trimming removed 5 bases from V and 6 bases from J; the gene matches leave 7 bases unexplained. Broader findings and caveats from the paper: Clinical and demographic metadata were provided uncurated, with the amount varying by source and participant.

The collaborating institutions used their own protocols to collect whole blood in K2EDTA tubes. For TCRbeta analysis, collaborators shipped samples in one of three forms: frozen whole blood, isolated PBMCs, or DNA extracted from either of those sample types. The chain is made from TRBV11-3 and TRBJ2-2; TRBD1 lines up with 9 middle nucleotides. Input material: peripheral blood. This receptor was taken from a woman of 80 years or more with acute or convalescent COVID-19. The CDR3 here reads CASSPWTGEAGELFF. The nucleotide sequence is TGTGCCAGCAGCCCTTGGACAGGGGAAGCCGGGGAGCTGTTTTTT.